This TCR beta chain originates from a study of Ad26.COV2.S vaccination and SARS-CoV-2 variants. Study findings and constraints: Measurements of TCR breadth and depth may have given underestimates of the total T cell responses.

TCRdb keeps only in-frame clones here, not all; method: immunoSEQ multiplex PCR. Here the sample spans hundreds of thousands of clones, roughly 87% being singletons. Treatment here: 19 received Ad26.COV2.S at low or high dose, single or two shots; roughly five received placebo; per-sample allocation not given. Day 63 after the first injection of vaccine or placebo was the sampling time. This adult donor, from Boston, was 18-55 years old. The CDR3 runs 15 residues. The trim removed 1 base at V and 3 bases at J, leaving 1 base unmatched. Germline assignment: CDR1 SEHNR and CDR2 FQNEAQ (reference sequence). There are many counts of this clone. Its specificity is not known.

Sequenced here: peripheral blood, sampled in a trial of Ad26.COV2.S vaccine versus placebo. The rearrangement uses TRBV7-9 and TRBJ1-1; the match to TRBD1 covers 11 bases. The clonotype was recovered from a person between 18 and 65 years old who received the Ad26.COV2.S COVID-19 vaccine or a placebo. CDR3 protein: CASSLEGQGDTEAFF. CDR3 DNA sequence: TGTGCCAGCAGCTTAGAGGGACAGGGGGACACTGAAGCTTTCTTT.